One and the same sample provided the 32 T cell receptor beta chains below, sequenced in a study of blood T cells in healthy people across ages. A second PCR, run for about 7 to 11 cycles, used a sample-barcoded 5' primer plus a J-beta primer mix. In TCRdb, the 5' RACE reads were re-called with MiXCR into one record per CDR3 protein. The sample lists 850,000 to 1,300,000 distinct CDR3 sequences; 40% to 45% were seen once. The sequenced material came from blood. The receptors here all came from a woman in her sixties or seventies in good health.

Many counts were recorded for this clonotype. This rearrangement joins TRBV14 to TRBJ2-1; D gene uncertain. V gave up 2 bases and J gave up 3 bases, with 8 bases separating them. Germline CDR1 and CDR2: SGHDN and FVKESK. This CDR3 has 14 amino acids. The CDR3 bases are TGTGCCAGCAGCCAAAGTATATACTACAATGAGCAGTTCTTC. It encodes CASSQSIYYNEQFF.

This clonotype was seen only a few times. This chain links TRBV7-2 with TRBJ2-7; D may be TRBD1 (6 bases). Germline loops: CDR1 SGHTA, CDR2 FQGNSA. CDR3 length: 17 residues. Trimming removed 2 bases from V and 5 bases from J, with 22 bases in between. CDR3 loop: CASSLSREIQGTHEQYF. CDR3 nucleotides: TGTGCCAGCAGCTTAAGCCGTGAGATACAGGGAACCCACGAGCAGTACTTC.

The rearrangement uses TRBV12-3 or TRBV12-4 and TRBJ2-2; 15 bases fit TRBD2. With 2 bases clipped from V and 0 bases from J, the junction kept 10 bases outside the gene matches. The CDR3 runs 21 residues. Here the CDR3 reads CASSLTKAGLAGGTNTGELFF. In DNA, the CDR3 is TGTGCCAGCAGTTTAACAAAGGCAGGACTAGCGGGGGGGACGAACACCGGGGAGCTGTTTTTT.

The rearrangement joins TRBV4-1 to TRBJ2-3, with 8 bases lining up with TRBD2. The CDR3 loop spans 16 amino acids. In germline, CDR1 is MGHRA, CDR2 YSYEKL. V was pared by 3 bases and J by 3 bases, with 8 bases of the junction left unmatched. DNA for the CDR3: TGCGCCAGCAGCCACCAAGGGGCGGGAGGAACAGATACGCAGTATTTT. Translating it yields CASSHQGAGGTDTQYF.

The chain carries TRBV4-2 and TRBJ2-5, with 8 bases aligning to TRBD2. CDR1 and CDR2 (germline): LGHNA, YNFKEQ. Losses at the gene ends were 3 bases for V and 5 bases for J; bases not matched to a gene: 5. This CDR3 has 14 residues. The chain's CDR3 is CASSHPSGYETQYF. As DNA, the CDR3 is TGTGCCAGCAGCCACCCTAGCGGGTACGAGACCCAGTACTTC.

This chain uses TRBV29-1 with TRBJ2-3, with D possibly TRBD1 on 5 matching bases. The CDR3 extends over 13 amino acids. Germline assignment: CDR1 SQVTM and CDR2 ANQGSEA. V lost 4 bases and J lost 2, with 10 bases in between. The CDR3 nucleotides read TGCAGCGTTGTAAGGGGTCCCACAGATACGCAGTATTTT. Its translation: CSVVRGPTDTQYF.

Notes on this clonotype: A read error may produce the germline difference seen at one junction end. The J gene is TRBJ2-7, the V gene TRBV6-1; D possibly corresponds to TRBD2 (5 bases). Germline values: CDR1 MNHNS, CDR2 SASEGT. The CDR3 spans 15 residues. CDR3 amino acids: CASSEEDSDSCEQYF. The CDR3 DNA is TGTGCCAGCAGTGAAGAAGATAGCGACTCCTGCGAGCAGTACTTC.

The V call is TRBV11-2, the J call TRBJ2-7; D may be TRBD1 (5 bases). The end of the DNA is better explained by TRBJ2-5, so the J call may be wrong. This CDR3 spans 13 amino acids. Germline V gene sequence: CDR1 SGHAT, CDR2 FQNNGV. CDR3 sequence: CASSFIGVETQYF. The CDR3, as DNA: TGTGCCAGCAGCTTCATAGGGGTAGAGACCCAGTACTTC.

The sample holds a few counts of this clonotype. The J gene is TRBJ2-1, the V gene TRBV6-5; 8 bases line up with TRBD2. The DNA end is more similar to TRBJ2-7, so the J call may be wrong. The CDR3 sequence is 16 residues long. Germline assignment: CDR1 MNHEY and CDR2 SVGAGI. The CDR3 DNA sequence: TGTGCCAGCAGTCCCGCGGGGGGAGGTTCCTACAATGAGCAGTACTTC. Residues: CASSPAGGGSYNEQYF.

The chain links TRBV20-1 to TRBJ1-5; D call uncertain. The germline V gene has CDR1 DFQATT and CDR2 SNEGSKA (reference sequence). Trimming shortened V by 7 bases and J by 0 bases, and 13 bases separated the two germline ends. This CDR3 has 14 residues. CDR3 region: CSVTAGYSNQPQHF. CDR3 sequence (DNA): TGCAGTGTTACTGCCGGATATAGCAATCAGCCCCAGCATTTT.

The chain couples TRBV29-1 to TRBJ2-2; 7 bases fit TRBD1. The CDR3 consists of 14 residues. Germline V CDR1 and CDR2: SQVTM, ANQGSEA. The CDR3 loop is CGGRIGQDTGELFF. CDR3 DNA: TGCGGCGGGCGGATAGGACAGGACACCGGGGAGCTGTTTTTT.

The chain couples TRBV19 to TRBJ2-7; tentatively, D is TRBD2 (6 bases). The J call is in doubt because the DNA end fits TRBJ2-5 better. Per germline, CDR1 LNHDA and CDR2 SQIVND (reference sequence). The CDR3 consists of 13 residues. This CDR3 is CASGAGQRETQYF. The CDR3 nucleotides read TGTGCCAGCGGAGCGGGCCAAAGGGAGACCCAGTACTTC.

This clonotype showed up just a few times. The chain combines TRBV2 with TRBJ2-5; D uncertain. This CDR3 is built from 11 residues. Germline V gene sequence: CDR1 SNHLY, CDR2 FYNNEI. Trimming removed 10 bases at V and 4 bases at J, with 10 bases between. CDR3 amino acids: CATATRETQYF. CDR3 bases: TGTGCCACCGCTACCCGAGAGACCCAGTACTTC. The whole variable domain, filled in from reference TRBV2 and TRBJ2-5, reads EPEVTQTPSHQVTQMGQEVILRCVPISNHLYFYWYRQILGQKVEFLVSFYNNEISEKSEIFDDQFSVERPDGSNFTLKIRSTKLEDSAMYFCATATRETQYFGPGTRLLVL.

The chain combines TRBV7-9 with TRBJ1-2; no firm D call. Trimming shortened V by 3 bases and J by 7 bases, and 15 bases separated the two germline ends. The CDR3 extends over 14 amino acids. Germline loops: CDR1 SEHNR, CDR2 FQNEAQ (reference sequence). The DNA for the CDR3 is TGTGCCAGCAGCTTTCCCGTGGTCCCTATTGGCTACACCTTC. This sequence encodes CASSFPVVPIGYTF.

The chain couples TRBV6-1 to TRBJ1-2, with 9 nucleotides matching TRBD1. V was pared by 0 bases and J by 8 bases, with 7 bases of the junction left unmatched. Germline V gene lookup returns CDR1 MNHNS and CDR2 SASEGT. The CDR3 is made up of 15 amino acids. The CDR3 reads CASSEAAQGARGYTF. The CDR3 bases are TGTGCCAGCAGTGAAGCGGCACAGGGGGCCCGGGGCTACACCTTC.

The V call is TRBV28, the J call TRBJ1-4; TRBD1 is a possible D gene (5 bases). In germline, CDR1 is MDHEN, CDR2 SYDVKM. V was pared by 6 bases and J by 9 bases, with 17 bases between. This CDR3 region has 14 residues. The chain's CDR3 is CASSPQGLSKKLFF. For the CDR3, the DNA is TGTGCCAGCAGCCCCCAGGGTTTAAGTAAAAAACTGTTTTTT. Combining the CDR3 with reference TRBV28 and TRBJ1-4 gives the whole variable domain DVKVTQSSRYLVKRTGEKVFLECVQDMDHENMFWYRQDPGLGLRLIYFSYDVKMKEKGDIPEGYSVSREKKERFSLILESASTNQTSMYLCASSPQGLSKKLFFGSGTQLSVL.

The rearrangement uses TRBV6-1 and TRBJ2-5; perhaps D is TRBD1 or TRBD2 (5 bases each). The J call is uncertain, as TRBJ2-7 better fits the DNA end. CDR1 is MNHNS and CDR2 is SASEGT in the germline V gene. The CDR3 runs to 12 residues. In DNA, the CDR3 is TGTGCCAGCGGGGACCCCGGGTACGAGCAGTACTTC. Amino acid sequence: CASGDPGYEQYF.

Concerning this clonotype: One end of the junction varies from germline; a read error may be responsible. The chain joins TRBV20-1 to TRBJ2-7; 7 nucleotides agree with TRBD2. Germline assignment: CDR1 DFQATT and CDR2 SNEGSKA (reference sequence). The CDR3 has 13 amino acids. The CDR3 reads CSAARRGDYKQYF. The CDR3 nucleotides read TGCAGTGCTGCCCGTCGCGGGGACTACAAGCAGTACTTC.

This clonotype was seen at least ten times. The V and J genes are TRBV20-1 and TRBJ2-5; TRBD1 is a possible D gene (5 bases). The CDR3 covers 11 residues. CDR1 is DFQATT and CDR2 is SNEGSKA in the germline V gene (reference sequence). CDR3 region: CSGQGKETQYF. The CDR3 region has the DNA TGCAGCGGGCAGGGCAAAGAGACCCAGTACTTC.

The chain couples TRBV20-1 to TRBJ2-7; D might be TRBD1 (6 bases). The CDR3 runs 13 residues. Germline loops: CDR1 DFQATT, CDR2 SNEGSKA (reference sequence). V dropped 4 bases and J dropped 9 bases, with 19 bases sitting between them. CDR3 nucleotide sequence: TGCAGTGCTACCGACCCCCAGGGGCGGACGCAGTACTTC. Translating it yields CSATDPQGRTQYF.

With respect to this clonotype: With a much larger clone just one base away, this may be a read error. The conserved closing phenylalanine or tryptophan is absent in this CDR3, likely reflecting a read error. The chain is built from TRBV20-1 and TRBJ2-3; D gene uncertain. The CDR3 spans 13 residues. V gave up 6 bases and J gave up 0 bases, with 10 bases separating them. The V gene's germline CDR1 is DFQATT and CDR2 SNEGSKA (reference sequence). The CDR3 region is CSAHPTSTDTQYV. CDR3 in DNA: TGCAGTGCCCACCCTACTAGCACAGATACGCAGTATGTT.

In this sample, this clonotype turned up many times. V gene TRBV19 combines with J gene TRBJ2-5, with a possible D match to TRBD2 (5 bases). CDR3 size: 15 residues. The germline CDR1 and CDR2 sequences are LNHDA and SQIVND (reference sequence). V lost 5 bases, J lost 4 bases, and 17 bases lay in between. CDR3 nucleotides: TGTGCCAGTAGTCGCACTAGTGGGAGCCGAGAGACCCAGTACTTC. Protein product: CASSRTSGSRETQYF.

The table lists this clonotype with a few counts. The chain couples TRBV10-3 to TRBJ2-1; TRBD2 might be the D (5 bases). The CDR3 has 13 amino acids. Trimming removed 3 bases at V and 15 bases at J, with 18 bases between. CDR1 and CDR2 (germline): ENHRY, SYGVKD. CDR3 DNA sequence: TGTGCCATCAGTGACCCTGGGAGCATAAAGCCGTTCTTC. It yields the protein CAISDPGSIKPFF.

This clonotype was observed a few times. The chain carries TRBV12-3 or TRBV12-4 and TRBJ1-4; 7 positions agree with TRBD1. V trimming: 6 bases; J trimming: 4 bases; junction bases outside the gene matches: 8. The CDR3 consists of 15 residues. The CDR3 loop reads CASSNPDRHNEKLFF. The CDR3 DNA reads as TGTGCCAGCAGCAATCCGGACAGGCATAATGAAAAACTGTTTTTT.

Here the CDR3 reads CASSQAPSYYNEQYF. The DNA of the CDR3 is TGTGCCAGCAGCCAAGCTCCTAGTTACTACAACGAGCAGTACTTC. The chain is built from TRBV3-1 and TRBJ2-7; D gene unclear. Per the germline V gene, CDR1 is LGHDT and CDR2 is YNNKEL (reference sequence). This CDR3 spans 15 amino acids. Trimming cost V 1 base and J 5 bases, with 15 bases left between them.

This chain links TRBV12-3 or TRBV12-4 with TRBJ2-4; D is perhaps TRBD1 (6 bases). The V and J ends lost 6 bases and 4 bases respectively, with 16 bases between them. This CDR3 has 15 amino acids. The CDR3 is CASSVRTVGKNIQYF. In nucleotides, the CDR3 is TGTGCCAGCAGCGTTAGGACAGTTGGTAAAAACATTCAGTACTTC.

J is TRBJ1-5 and V is TRBV10-3; D is unclear. Germline lookup yields CDR1 ENHRY and CDR2 SYGVKD. V was cut by 5 bases and J by 0 bases, with 11 bases left in between. This CDR3 contains 15 residues. The CDR3 reads CAISPQEPSNQPQHF. In nucleotides, the CDR3 is TGTGCCATCAGTCCGCAGGAGCCTAGCAATCAGCCCCAGCATTTT.

CDR3 loop: CASSLSRTGGNQPQHF. The CDR3 bases are TGTGCCAGCAGCTTATCCCGGACAGGGGGCAATCAGCCCCAGCATTTT. The rearrangement joins TRBV7-2 to TRBJ1-5; 9 nucleotides line up with TRBD1. Germline CDR1 and CDR2: SGHTA and FQGNSA. V shed 2 bases and J 2 bases; nucleotides not matched to a gene: 4. This CDR3 is built from 16 residues.

The V call is TRBV7-9, the J call TRBJ2-5; D unresolved. The V end was cut by 3 bases, the J end by 11 bases, with 19 bases between. The CDR3 length is 14 residues. The V gene's germline CDR1 is SEHNR and CDR2 FQNEAQ (reference sequence). CDR3 DNA sequence: TGTGCCAGCAGCTTCCCCACATGGGCCAATGAGCAGTACTTC. The encoded protein is CASSFPTWANEQYF.

V usage is TRBV28 and J usage is TRBJ2-1; 7 bases fit TRBD1. The V and J ends lost 3 bases and 6 bases, in that order; junction bases with no gene match: 23. This CDR3 contains 20 residues. Germline CDR1 and CDR2: MDHEN and SYDVKM. CDR3 sequence reads: CASSFSMGLNRGVGFNEQFF. For the CDR3, the DNA is TGTGCCAGCAGTTTTAGTATGGGTCTCAACAGGGGTGTAGGGTTCAATGAGCAGTTCTTC.

This clonotype was counted a few times. The V and J genes are TRBV20-1 and TRBJ2-7, with no clear D. The germline V gene encodes CDR1 DFQATT and CDR2 SNEGSKA (reference sequence). The V gene lost 6 bases and the J gene lost 5 bases, with 14 bases spanning the gap. This CDR3 comprises 12 residues. This chain's CDR3 is CSAPRVTDEQYF. CDR3 in DNA: TGCAGTGCCCCGCGCGTAACCGACGAGCAGTACTTC.

This clonotype occurred a few times. CDR3 in DNA: TGTGCCAGCAGCCAACTAGCCGTCGGCACAGATACGCAGTATTTT. Its protein product is CASSQLAVGTDTQYF. The V gene is TRBV5-5, the J gene TRBJ2-3; possible D gene TRBD2, 6 bases. Germline-derived CDR1 and CDR2 are SGHKS and YYEKEE (reference sequence). The CDR3 consists of 15 residues. V lost 4 bases to trimming and J lost 1 base, with 13 bases between them.